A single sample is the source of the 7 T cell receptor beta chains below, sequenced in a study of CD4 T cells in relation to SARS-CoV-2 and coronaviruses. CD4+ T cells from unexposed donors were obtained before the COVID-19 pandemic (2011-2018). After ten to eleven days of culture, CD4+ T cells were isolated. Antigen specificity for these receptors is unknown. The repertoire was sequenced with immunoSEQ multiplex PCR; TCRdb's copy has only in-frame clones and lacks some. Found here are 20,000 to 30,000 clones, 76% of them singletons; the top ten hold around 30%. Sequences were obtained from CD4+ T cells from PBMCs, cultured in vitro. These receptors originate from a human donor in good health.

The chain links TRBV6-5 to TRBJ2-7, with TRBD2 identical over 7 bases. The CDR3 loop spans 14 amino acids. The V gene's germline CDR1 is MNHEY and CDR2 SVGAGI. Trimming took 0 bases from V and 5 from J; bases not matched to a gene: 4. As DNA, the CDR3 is TGTGCCAGCAGTTACTCCCGACTAGCACACGAGCAGTACTTC. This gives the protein CASSYSRLAHEQYF.

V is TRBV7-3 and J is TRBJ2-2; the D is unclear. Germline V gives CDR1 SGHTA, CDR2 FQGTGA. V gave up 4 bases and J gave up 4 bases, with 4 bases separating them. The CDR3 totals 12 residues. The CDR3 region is CASSSLTGELFF. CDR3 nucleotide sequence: TGTGCCAGCAGCTCCCTCACCGGGGAGCTGTTTTTT. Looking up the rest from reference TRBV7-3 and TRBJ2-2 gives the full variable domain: GAGVSQTPSNKVTEKGKYVELRCDPISGHTALYWYRQSLGQGPEFLIYFQGTGAADDSGLPNDRFFAVRPEGSVSTLKIQRTERGDSAVYLCASSSLTGELFFGEGSRLTVL.

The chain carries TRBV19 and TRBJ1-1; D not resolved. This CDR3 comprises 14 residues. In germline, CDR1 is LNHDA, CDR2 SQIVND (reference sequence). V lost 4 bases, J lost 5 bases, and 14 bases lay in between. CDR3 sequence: CASSTRERATEAFF. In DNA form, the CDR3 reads TGTGCCAGTAGTACCCGAGAAAGGGCTACTGAAGCTTTCTTT.

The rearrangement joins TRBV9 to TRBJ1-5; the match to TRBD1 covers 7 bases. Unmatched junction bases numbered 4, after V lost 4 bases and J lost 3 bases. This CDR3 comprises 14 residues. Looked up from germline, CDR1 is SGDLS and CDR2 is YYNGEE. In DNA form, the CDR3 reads TGTGCCAGCAGCACGGGACAGTTCAATCAGCCCCAGCATTTT. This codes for CASSTGQFNQPQHF.

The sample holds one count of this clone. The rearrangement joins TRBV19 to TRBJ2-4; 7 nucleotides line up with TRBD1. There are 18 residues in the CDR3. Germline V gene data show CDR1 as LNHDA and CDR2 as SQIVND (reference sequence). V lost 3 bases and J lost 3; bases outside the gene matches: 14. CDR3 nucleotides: TGTGCCAGTAGTATCCTTCTCCGGGACAGAAGCTTCAAAAACATTCAGTACTTC. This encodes CASSILLRDRSFKNIQYF.

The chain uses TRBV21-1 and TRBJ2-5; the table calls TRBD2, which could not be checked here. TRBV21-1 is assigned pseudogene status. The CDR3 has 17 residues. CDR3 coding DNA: TGTGCCAGCAGCCCTCCCCGACTAGCGGGAAGACAAGAGACCCAGTACTTC. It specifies CASSPPRLAGRQETQYF.

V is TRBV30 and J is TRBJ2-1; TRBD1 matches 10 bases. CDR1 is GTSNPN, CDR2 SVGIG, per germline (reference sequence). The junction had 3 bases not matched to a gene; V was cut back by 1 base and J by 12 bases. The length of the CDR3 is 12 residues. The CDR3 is CAWSGTGGRQFF. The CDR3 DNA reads TGTGCCTGGAGTGGGACAGGGGGAAGGCAGTTCTTC.